This is a list of T cell receptor beta chains from one sample in a study of early T cells in non-severe SARS-CoV-2 infection. TCRdb itself ran the 5' RACE reads through MiXCR, one entry per CDR3 protein. Among tens of thousands of distinct CDR3 sequences listed, about 10% were seen once. The input for sequencing was whole blood, taken at baseline. The receptors were sampled from an adult who was a healthcare worker with PCR-confirmed SARS-CoV-2 infection or an uninfected control (not recorded which). CDR3s include the opening cysteine and the closing phenylalanine or tryptophan. D genes are given only for firm matches. Not all rows give a size; the values are once, few, many and, for expanded clones, a class.

cdr3_aa: CASSTGLAGGRSTDTQYF
cdr3_nt: TGTGCCAGCAGCACGGGACTAGCGGGAGGGCGATCCACAGATACGCAGTATTTT
d_call: TRBD2
j_call: TRBJ2-3
clone_size: few
v_call: TRBV5-4

cdr3_aa: CASSPTGYTGELFF
cdr3_nt: TGTGCCAGCAGTCCGACAGGGTACACCGGGGAGCTGTTTTTT
d_call: TRBD1
j_call: TRBJ2-2
clone_size: many
v_call: TRBV12-3/TRBV12-4

cdr3_aa: CASSIFAPGGGSNQPQHF
cdr3_nt: TGTGCCAGTAGTATATTCGCCCCGGGAGGTGGTAGCAATCAGCCCCAGCATTTT
d_call: NA
j_call: TRBJ1-5
clone_size: NA
v_call: TRBV19

cdr3_aa: CASRTTDGFEAFF
cdr3_nt: TGTGCCAGCAGGACTACTGACGGCTTTGAAGCTTTCTTT
d_call: NA
j_call: TRBJ1-1
clone_size: NA
v_call: TRBV28

cdr3_aa: CASSRKGRTEAFF
cdr3_nt: TGTGCCAGCAGCAGGAAGGGTAGGACTGAAGCTTTCTTT
d_call: NA
j_call: TRBJ1-1
clone_size: few
v_call: TRBV12-3/TRBV12-4

cdr3_aa: CASSWNAGGPTGELFF
cdr3_nt: TGTGCCAGCAGCTGGAACGCGGGAGGGCCCACCGGGGAGCTGTTTTTT
d_call: TRBD2
j_call: TRBJ2-2
clone_size: NA
v_call: TRBV7-2

cdr3_aa: CASSVVDDRSSGNTIYF
cdr3_nt: TGTGCCAGCAGCGTAGTGGACGACAGGAGCTCTGGAAACACCATATATTTT
d_call: NA
j_call: TRBJ1-3
clone_size: few
v_call: TRBV9

cdr3_aa: CASSTGYYEQYF
cdr3_nt: TGTGCCAGCAGCACGGGGTACTACGAGCAGTACTTC
d_call: NA
j_call: TRBJ2-7
clone_size: NA
v_call: TRBV7-9

cdr3_aa: CSASLGDIREQYF
cdr3_nt: TGCAGTGCTAGTCTGGGGGATATTAGAGAGCAGTACTTC
d_call: NA
j_call: TRBJ2-7
clone_size: many
v_call: TRBV20-1

cdr3_aa: CASRLAGEDTQYF
cdr3_nt: TGTGCCAGCAGACTAGCGGGAGAAGATACGCAGTATTTT
d_call: TRBD2
j_call: TRBJ2-3
clone_size: many
v_call: TRBV12-3/TRBV12-4

cdr3_aa: CASSFSGGMTGELFF
cdr3_nt: TGTGCCAGCAGCTTCAGTGGCGGAATGACCGGGGAGCTGTTTTTT
d_call: NA
j_call: TRBJ2-2
clone_size: few
v_call: TRBV7-3

cdr3_aa: CASTPGAFTDTQYF
cdr3_nt: TGCGCCAGCACACCCGGGGCTTTCACAGATACGCAGTATTTT
d_call: NA
j_call: TRBJ2-3
clone_size: NA
v_call: TRBV5-1

cdr3_aa: CASSEAGKLYGYTF
cdr3_nt: TGTGCCAGCAGTGAAGCAGGCAAGCTCTATGGCTACACCTTC
d_call: NA
j_call: TRBJ1-2
clone_size: few
v_call: TRBV2

cdr3_aa: CASTGPGTGELFF
cdr3_nt: TGTGCCAGCACGGGCCCCGGCACCGGGGAGCTGTTTTTT
d_call: NA
j_call: TRBJ2-2
clone_size: few
v_call: TRBV2

cdr3_aa: CASRNAGLNEQFF
cdr3_nt: TGTGCCAGCAGAAACGCGGGACTCAATGAGCAGTTCTTC
d_call: NA
j_call: TRBJ2-1
clone_size: NA
v_call: TRBV3-1

cdr3_aa: CASSPTSGLLRNTQYF
cdr3_nt: TGTGCCAGCAGCCCAACTAGCGGGCTCCTTCGTAATACGCAGTATTTT
d_call: TRBD2
j_call: TRBJ2-3
clone_size: few
v_call: TRBV11-2

cdr3_aa: CASSTRGVYNEQFF
cdr3_nt: TGTGCCAGCAGTACGAGGGGAGTCTACAATGAGCAGTTCTTC
d_call: NA
j_call: TRBJ2-1
clone_size: many
v_call: TRBV2

cdr3_aa: CAWSTRRKLNEKLFF
cdr3_nt: TGTGCCTGGAGTACCCGACGGAAGCTTAATGAAAAACTGTTTTTT
d_call: NA
j_call: TRBJ1-4
clone_size: many
v_call: TRBV30

cdr3_aa: CASSWEVVKNIRYF
cdr3_nt: TGTGCCAGCAGCTGGGAGGTGGTCAAAAACATTCGGTACTTC
d_call: NA
j_call: TRBJ2-4
clone_size: NA
v_call: TRBV28

cdr3_aa: CASRPGGGKLFF
cdr3_nt: TGTGCCAGCAGGCCGGGCGGGGGAAAACTGTTTTTT
d_call: NA
j_call: TRBJ1-4
clone_size: many
v_call: TRBV28

cdr3_aa: CASSSLGGSGWPDTQYF
cdr3_nt: TGTGCCAGCAGCTCCCTAGGAGGTAGCGGTTGGCCAGATACGCAGTATTTT
d_call: NA
j_call: TRBJ2-3
clone_size: few
v_call: TRBV7-9

cdr3_aa: CASSDDYPSTDTQYF
cdr3_nt: TGTGCCAGCAGTGACGACTACCCTAGCACAGATACGCAGTATTTT
d_call: NA
j_call: TRBJ2-3
clone_size: few
v_call: TRBV6-4

cdr3_aa: CASSSEKGQGSGNTIYF
cdr3_nt: TGTGCCAGCAGCTCAGAAAAGGGACAGGGCTCTGGAAACACCATATATTTT
d_call: TRBD1
j_call: TRBJ1-3
clone_size: many
v_call: TRBV7-2

cdr3_aa: CASSFLPTGPYEQYF
cdr3_nt: TGTGCCAGCAGCTTTCTCCCGACAGGGCCGTACGAGCAGTACTTC
d_call: TRBD1
j_call: TRBJ2-7
clone_size: few
v_call: TRBV7-9

cdr3_aa: CSVTGPTQYF
cdr3_nt: TGCAGCGTCACAGGGCCTACGCAGTATTTT
d_call: NA
j_call: TRBJ2-3
clone_size: many
v_call: TRBV29-1

cdr3_aa: CASSPGSQYGYTF
cdr3_nt: TGCGCCAGCAGTCCCGGGAGCCAGTATGGCTACACCTTC
d_call: NA
j_call: TRBJ1-2
clone_size: many
v_call: TRBV5-1

cdr3_aa: CASSQRVQGAYEQYF
cdr3_nt: TGCGCCAGCAGCCAAAGGGTCCAGGGGGCCTACGAGCAGTACTTC
d_call: TRBD1
j_call: TRBJ2-7
clone_size: few
v_call: TRBV4-1

cdr3_aa: CAIEPGLATYEQYF
cdr3_nt: TGTGCCATCGAACCGGGACTAGCGACCTACGAGCAGTACTTC
d_call: TRBD2
j_call: TRBJ2-7
clone_size: few
v_call: TRBV7-9

cdr3_aa: CASSESGRGTGELFF
cdr3_nt: TGCGCCAGCAGTGAGAGCGGGAGGGGGACCGGGGAGCTGTTTTTT
d_call: TRBD2
j_call: TRBJ2-2
clone_size: many
v_call: TRBV10-2

cdr3_aa: CASSQVRAPEAFF
cdr3_nt: TGCGCCAGCAGCCAAGTTAGGGCCCCTGAAGCTTTCTTT
d_call: NA
j_call: TRBJ1-1
clone_size: few
v_call: TRBV4-1

cdr3_aa: CASSYSFVGTANQPQHF
cdr3_nt: TGTGCCAGCAGTTACTCGTTTGTCGGGACAGCAAATCAGCCCCAGCATTTT
d_call: TRBD1
j_call: TRBJ1-5
clone_size: NA
v_call: TRBV6-2/TRBV6-3

cdr3_aa: CASRGGLNEKLFF
cdr3_nt: TGTGCCAGCAGAGGAGGGTTAAATGAAAAACTGTTTTTT
d_call: NA
j_call: TRBJ1-4
clone_size: NA
v_call: TRBV2

cdr3_aa: CASSHIRDTSGNTDTQYF
cdr3_nt: TGTGCCAGCAGTCATATCCGGGACACCTCAGGCAACACAGATACGCAGTATTTT
d_call: NA
j_call: TRBJ2-3
clone_size: many
v_call: TRBV28

cdr3_aa: CASSARGQGSYNEQFF
cdr3_nt: TGTGCCAGCAGCGCCAGGGGACAGGGATCCTACAATGAGCAGTTCTTC
d_call: TRBD1
j_call: TRBJ2-1
clone_size: many
v_call: TRBV9

cdr3_aa: CASSPGIYGYTF
cdr3_nt: TGTGCCAGCAGCCCAGGGATTTATGGCTACACCTTC
d_call: NA
j_call: TRBJ1-2
clone_size: NA
v_call: TRBV7-9

cdr3_aa: CALPRTPAGYTF
cdr3_nt: TGTGCCTTACCCCGGACACCGGCTGGCTACACCTTC
d_call: NA
j_call: TRBJ1-2
clone_size: many
v_call: TRBV30

cdr3_aa: CASGLRTEAFF
cdr3_nt: TGTGCCAGCGGGCTAAGGACTGAAGCTTTCTTT
d_call: NA
j_call: TRBJ1-1
clone_size: NA
v_call: TRBV13

cdr3_aa: CASSARLADYNEQFF
cdr3_nt: TGTGCCAGCAGCGCAAGACTAGCGGACTACAATGAGCAGTTCTTC
d_call: TRBD2
j_call: TRBJ2-1
clone_size: NA
v_call: TRBV9

cdr3_aa: CASQPGQGISETQYF
cdr3_nt: TGTGCCAGTCAGCCCGGACAGGGGATTTCTGAGACCCAGTACTTC
d_call: TRBD1
j_call: TRBJ2-5
clone_size: few
v_call: TRBV28

cdr3_aa: CSAKTFSRADNSYEQYF
cdr3_nt: TGCAGTGCCAAGACTTTCTCTAGGGCGGATAACTCCTACGAGCAGTACTTC
d_call: NA
j_call: TRBJ2-7
clone_size: few
v_call: TRBV20-1

cdr3_aa: CASSEGRLSSYNSPLHF
cdr3_nt: TGTGCCAGCAGTGAGGGCAGGTTGAGCTCCTATAATTCACCCCTCCACTTT
d_call: NA
j_call: TRBJ1-6
clone_size: NA
v_call: TRBV25-1

cdr3_aa: CASSLGTMGEKLFF
cdr3_nt: TGCGCCAGCAGCTTGGGGACAATGGGCGAAAAACTGTTTTTT
d_call: NA
j_call: TRBJ1-4
clone_size: NA
v_call: TRBV5-1

cdr3_aa: CASSLSRGELFF
cdr3_nt: TGTGCCAGCAGCCTCTCAAGGGGGGAGCTGTTTTTT
d_call: NA
j_call: TRBJ2-2
clone_size: many
v_call: TRBV9

cdr3_aa: CASSYSKLAGVPREQYF
cdr3_nt: TGTGCCAGCAGTTACTCGAAACTAGCGGGAGTTCCGAGGGAGCAGTACTTC
d_call: TRBD2
j_call: TRBJ2-7
clone_size: NA
v_call: TRBV6-5

cdr3_aa: CSAPGELFF
cdr3_nt: TGCAGTGCCCCTGGGGAGCTGTTTTTT
d_call: NA
j_call: TRBJ2-2
clone_size: NA
v_call: TRBV20-1

cdr3_aa: CASSFEGPLADEQFF
cdr3_nt: TGTGCCAGCAGTTTTGAGGGGCCTTTGGCCGATGAGCAGTTCTTC
d_call: NA
j_call: TRBJ2-1
clone_size: NA
v_call: TRBV12-3/TRBV12-4

cdr3_aa: CAIKRTSGIRSYNEQFF
cdr3_nt: TGTGCCATCAAGAGGACTAGCGGGATCCGGTCCTACAATGAGCAGTTCTTC
d_call: TRBD2
j_call: TRBJ2-1
clone_size: once
v_call: TRBV12-3/TRBV12-4

cdr3_aa: CASSLIGNTEAFF
cdr3_nt: TGTGCCAGCAGCCTCATTGGGAACACTGAAGCTTTCTTT
d_call: NA
j_call: TRBJ1-1
clone_size: few
v_call: TRBV7-3

cdr3_aa: CASSLGGAGGTGELFF
cdr3_nt: TGTGCCAGCAGCTTAGGGGGCGCCGGGGGCACCGGGGAGCTGTTTTTT
d_call: NA
j_call: TRBJ2-2
clone_size: NA
v_call: TRBV5-4

cdr3_aa: CTSSLVSSGSSYEQYF
cdr3_nt: TGTACCAGCAGCTTAGTGTCTAGCGGGAGCTCCTACGAGCAGTACTTC
d_call: TRBD2
j_call: TRBJ2-7
clone_size: NA
v_call: TRBV7-2

cdr3_aa: CASCKQGGGPGYGYTF
cdr3_nt: TGTGCCAGCTGTAAACAGGGTGGGGGTCCGGGCTATGGCTACACCTTC
d_call: NA
j_call: TRBJ1-2
clone_size: NA
v_call: TRBV12-3/TRBV12-4

cdr3_aa: CASSTGTSGRTYNEQFF
cdr3_nt: TGTGCCAGCAGCACCGGGACTAGCGGGAGGACCTACAATGAGCAGTTCTTC
d_call: TRBD2
j_call: TRBJ2-1
clone_size: NA
v_call: TRBV7-2

cdr3_aa: CSAAGTTYEQYF
cdr3_nt: TGCAGTGCCGCCGGGACAACCTACGAGCAGTACTTC
d_call: NA
j_call: TRBJ2-7
clone_size: many
v_call: TRBV20-1

cdr3_aa: CASSRPSIPETQYF
cdr3_nt: TGTGCCAGCAGCAGACCGTCAATTCCGGAGACCCAGTACTTC
d_call: NA
j_call: TRBJ2-5
clone_size: few
v_call: TRBV5-6

cdr3_aa: CASSPRPTRESAKQYF
cdr3_nt: TGTGCCAGCAGTCCCCGCCCGACCAGAGAGAGTGCTAAGCAGTACTTC
d_call: NA
j_call: TRBJ2-7
clone_size: NA
v_call: TRBV28

cdr3_aa: CASSVTSGGTNEQFF
cdr3_nt: TGTGCCAGCAGCGTAACAAGCGGGGGAACCAATGAGCAGTTCTTC
d_call: TRBD2
j_call: TRBJ2-1
clone_size: many
v_call: TRBV9

cdr3_aa: CASSVGRVGGLSRRDNEQFF
cdr3_nt: TGTGCCAGCAGCGTAGGGAGAGTTGGGGGCCTGAGCAGGAGAGACAATGAGCAGTTCTTC
d_call: NA
j_call: TRBJ2-1
clone_size: NA
v_call: TRBV9

cdr3_aa: CSARGARSNTGELFF
cdr3_nt: TGCAGTGCTAGAGGGGCCAGGTCGAACACCGGGGAGCTGTTTTTT
d_call: NA
j_call: TRBJ2-2
clone_size: few
v_call: TRBV20-1

cdr3_aa: CASSLEGGGQGSNEQFF
cdr3_nt: TGTGCCAGCAGCTTAGAGGGAGGGGGACAGGGGAGTAATGAGCAGTTCTTC
d_call: TRBD1
j_call: TRBJ2-1
clone_size: many
v_call: TRBV7-2

cdr3_aa: CASSLGQNTDTQYF
cdr3_nt: TGTGCCAGCAGCCTGGGACAGAACACAGATACGCAGTATTTT
d_call: TRBD1
j_call: TRBJ2-3
clone_size: large
v_call: TRBV9